This T cell receptor beta chain is from a study of cytomegalovirus exposure and HLA in healthy donors. General study points: A later analysis showed that HLA-associated TCR beta chains had undergone more clonal expansion than equally common others. Across donors, sequencing depth was assumed by presence/absence analyses to be roughly uniform. Per a prior analysis, the majority of TCR beta V segments were productive roughly 90% or roughly 30% of the time.

Concerning this clone: What it binds is unknown.

13 Jbeta primers and 60 Vbeta primers were used for the PCR. Assay used: immunoSEQ multiplex PCR; TCRdb lists only in-frame clones, some missing. The table records about 150,000 clones, about 80% of them present only once. The TCR originated in a woman aged 50 to 65 in good health and CMV-seropositive. Sequencing used PBMCs.

This CDR3 is CAYLVNTEAFF. The CDR3 region has the DNA TGTGCCTACTTGGTGAACACTGAAGCTTTCTTT. V usage is TRBV30 and J usage is TRBJ1-1; D not resolved. Germline CDR1 is GTSNPN and CDR2 is SVGIG (reference sequence). The CDR3 is 11 amino acids. V shed 7 bases and J shed 0 bases, with 6 bases lying between them.